This TCR beta chain derives from a study of CD4 T cells in relation to SARS-CoV-2 and coronaviruses. Remarks on this clone: Its antigen remains unknown.

Naive and memory CD4+ T cell DNA was deep-sequenced without culture. Generated by immunoSEQ multiplex PCR, the TCRdb table keeps only in-frame clones and is missing some. This table holds 35,000 to 40,000 clones, approximately 87% found once. Study outcomes and limitations: In around 67% of donors, memory CD4+ clonotypes crossrecognized SARS-CoV-2 and at least one common cold coronavirus spike. Pre-pandemic and post-infection samples never came from the same donor.

The CDR3 contains 15 residues. Trimming left V 7 bases short and J 3 bases short, with 13 bases between. CDR1 and CDR2 from the germline V gene are SGHAT and FQDESV (reference sequence). The TCR comes from an adult with COVID-19. The sample comprised memory CD4+ T cells from PBMCs. The gene calls are TRBV11-1 and TRBJ2-6, with unresolved D. In DNA, the CDR3 is TGTGCCAGCACCTCGCAAACGTATGGGGCCAACGTCCTGACTTTC. The encoded protein is CASTSQTYGANVLTF. Supplemented by reference TRBV11-1 and TRBJ2-6, the full variable domain reads EAEVAQSPRYKITEKSQAVAFWCDPISGHATLYWYRQILGQGPELLVQFQDESVVDDSQLPKDRFSAERLKGVDSTLKIQPAELGDSAMYLCASTSQTYGANVLTFGAGSRLTVL.